The present T cell receptor beta chain was sequenced within a study of somatic mutations in cytotoxic T cells in rheumatoid arthritis. Study-wide results and limits: CD8+ clonality increased with age in rheumatoid arthritis patients but not in healthy controls. Exceedance of 20% of CD8+ cells by the largest CD8+ clone occurred in about an eighth of the roughly 60 patients. The study found no significant difference in CD8+ T-cell clonality between rheumatoid arthritis patients and age-matched healthy controls.

With respect to this clone: Its target is unknown.

CDR3 size: 14 residues. Germline CDR1 reads MGHRA; CDR2 reads YSYEKL. J gave up 9 bases and V 5 bases, and 9 bases lay outside the gene matches. TCRdb's copy holds only in-frame clones and misses some; the assay was immunoSEQ multiplex PCR. This table has 9,400 or so clones, about 71% appearing once. This chain links TRBV4-1 with TRBJ2-1; 8 nucleotides agree with TRBD1. The clonotype originates from a woman in her forties or fifties in good health. The sequenced sample was CD8+ T cells sorted from blood. The CDR3, as DNA: TGCGCCAGCAGCTTCCGGACAGGGCAAGGTGAGCAGTTCTTC. This codes for CASSFRTGQGEQFF.